This T cell receptor beta chain was obtained from a study of cytomegalovirus exposure and HLA in healthy donors. CDR1 and CDR2 from the germline V gene are SGHTA and FQGNSA. The J segment lost 6 bases and the V segment lost 2 bases, leaving 11 bases of the junction unmatched. This CDR3 has 16 amino acids. The assay was immunoSEQ multiplex PCR, and TCRdb's table has in-frame clones only and misses some. The sample shows over 150,000 clones, approximately 89% of them seen only once. The chain uses TRBV7-2 and TRBJ2-7, with 9 bases matching TRBD1. The receptor was isolated from a woman between 18 and 29 years old in good health and CMV-seropositive. The specimen sequenced was PBMCs. CDR3 nucleotide sequence: TGTGCCAGCAGCTTAACCAATCCGGGACAGGGTCGCGAGCAGTACTTC. Translation gives CASSLTNPGQGREQYF.